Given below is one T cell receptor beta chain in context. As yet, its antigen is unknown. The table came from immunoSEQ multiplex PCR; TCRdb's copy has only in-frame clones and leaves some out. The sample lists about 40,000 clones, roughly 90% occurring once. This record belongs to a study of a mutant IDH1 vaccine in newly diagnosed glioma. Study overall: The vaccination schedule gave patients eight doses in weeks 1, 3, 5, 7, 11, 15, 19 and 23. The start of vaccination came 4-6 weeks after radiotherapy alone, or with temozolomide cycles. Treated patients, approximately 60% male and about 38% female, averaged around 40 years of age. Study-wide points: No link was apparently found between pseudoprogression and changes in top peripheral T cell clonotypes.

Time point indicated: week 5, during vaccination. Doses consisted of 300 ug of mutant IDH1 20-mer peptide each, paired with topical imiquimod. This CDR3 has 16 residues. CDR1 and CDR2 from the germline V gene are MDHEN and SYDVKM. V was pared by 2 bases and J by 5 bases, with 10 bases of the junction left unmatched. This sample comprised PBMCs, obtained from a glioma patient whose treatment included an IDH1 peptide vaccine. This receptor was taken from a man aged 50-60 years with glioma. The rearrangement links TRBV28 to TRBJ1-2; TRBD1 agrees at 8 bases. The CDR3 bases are TGTGCCAGCAGTTTAATTGGGACAGGCCCTCTTTATGGCTACACCTTC. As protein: CASSLIGTGPLYGYTF.